The 13 T cell receptor beta chains below all came from one sample that was sequenced in a study of blood T cell repertoires in COVID-19. TCRdb keeps only in-frame clones here, not all; method: immunoSEQ multiplex PCR. The sample records under 170,000 clones, approximately 88% being singletons. The sequenced sample consisted of peripheral blood. The receptors come from an older man with acute or convalescent COVID-19.

The rearrangement joins TRBV7-9 to TRBJ2-3, with 7 positions matching TRBD2. V shed 5 bases, J shed 6 bases, and the junction held 5 bases outside the gene matches. Germline-derived CDR1 and CDR2 are SEHNR and FQNEAQ (reference sequence). The CDR3 is made up of 13 amino acids. CDR3 sequence reads: CASSGASGDTQYF. In nucleotides, the CDR3 is TGTGCCAGCAGCGGAGCTAGCGGTGATACGCAGTATTTT. The full variable domain, in which reference TRBV7-9 and TRBJ2-3 provide the parts outside the CDR3, is DTGVSQNPRHKITKRGQNVTFRCDPISEHNRLYWYRQTLGQGPEFLTYFQNEAQLEKSRLLSDRFSAERPKGSFSTLEIQRTEQGDSAMYLCASSGASGDTQYFGPGTRLTVL.

The chain has TRBV30 and TRBJ1-1; 7 bases are shared with TRBD1. Germline V gene lookup returns CDR1 GTSNPN and CDR2 SVGIG (reference sequence). This CDR3 spans 15 amino acids. J was trimmed by 6 bases and V by 3 bases; bases with no gene match: 13. CDR3 residues: CAWRGSTTGRPEAFF. CDR3 DNA sequence: TGTGCCTGGAGAGGTTCAACGACAGGGAGACCTGAAGCTTTCTTT.

This clone has more than one count but fewer than ten. The chain recombines TRBV5-4 with TRBJ2-5; tentatively, D is TRBD2 (6 bases). Germline assignment: CDR1 SGHNT and CDR2 YYREEE (reference sequence). The CDR3 covers 15 residues. V gave up 1 base and J gave up 2 bases, with 12 bases separating them. The CDR3 protein is CASSLLLSGQETQYF. DNA for the CDR3: TGTGCCAGCAGCTTGCTGCTTAGCGGTCAAGAGACCCAGTACTTC.

CDR3 DNA sequence: TGTGCCAGCAGCTTCGGACTAGCGGCGGAGCAGTTCTTC. Translation: CASSFGLAAEQFF. The chain recombines TRBV7-2 with TRBJ2-1, with 10 bases that match TRBD2. Germline CDR1 is SGHTA and CDR2 is FQGNSA. The CDR3 has 13 amino acids. V lost 3 bases and J lost 10; bases outside the gene matches: 3.

V gene TRBV14 combines with J gene TRBJ2-1; D remains unclear. Trimming took off 3 bases at V and 4 bases at J, with 10 bases between the two ends. Germline V CDR1 and CDR2: SGHDN, FVKESK. This CDR3 comprises 14 residues. The CDR3 loop reads CASSQASRYNEQFF. CDR3 DNA sequence: TGTGCCAGCAGCCAGGCCTCGAGGTACAATGAGCAGTTCTTC.

This rearrangement joins TRBV9 to TRBJ2-5; 8 bases align to TRBD2. The trim removed 3 bases at V and 2 bases at J, leaving 3 bases unmatched. Germline CDR1 and CDR2: SGDLS and YYNGEE. The CDR3 loop spans 14 amino acids. CDR3 DNA sequence: TGTGCCAGCAGCGCCTCGGGGGGGCAAGAGACCCAGTACTTC. This encodes CASSASGGQETQYF. Supplemented by reference TRBV9 and TRBJ2-5, the full variable domain reads DSGVTQTPKHLITATGQRVTLRCSPRSGDLSVYWYQQSLDQGLQFLIQYYNGEERAKGNILERFSAQQFPDLHSELNLSSLELGDSALYFCASSASGGQETQYFGPGTRLLVL.

This chain joins TRBV5-8 and TRBJ1-5; D is perhaps TRBD1 (6 bases). CDR1 is SGHTS and CDR2 is YDEGEE in the germline V gene. The CDR3 covers 18 residues. V shed 0 bases and J shed 6 bases, with 22 bases lying between them. CDR3 in amino acids: CASSLEYGMAGDRQPQHF. The CDR3 DNA reads TGTGCCAGCAGCTTGGAATACGGTATGGCAGGGGATCGTCAGCCCCAGCATTTT.

This clone was picked up a small number of times. CDR3 sequence (DNA): TGTGCTAGTGGACACAGGGGGAACACCGGGGAGCTGTTTTTT. It codes for CASGHRGNTGELFF. This rearrangement joins TRBV12-5 to TRBJ2-2; 7 nucleotides line up with TRBD1. This CDR3 is 14 amino acids long. V gave up 6 bases and J gave up 1 base; unmatched junction bases: 2. CDR1 and CDR2 from the germline V gene are LGHNT and FRNRAP.

For this clone: This sample also contains other DNA sequences that code for the same CDR3. The genes are TRBV5-4 and TRBJ2-5, with 9 nucleotides matching TRBD1. The ends lost 0 bases at V and 2 bases at J; junction bases unmatched: 2. CDR1 is SGHNT and CDR2 is YYREEE in the germline V gene (reference sequence). This CDR3 is 15 amino acids long. The CDR3 spells CASSLGGTGQETQYF. CDR3 bases: TGTGCCAGCAGCTTGGGTGGGACAGGGCAAGAGACCCAGTACTTC.

The chain employs TRBV6-5 and TRBJ2-7, with 10 nucleotides matching TRBD1. Germline V gene data show CDR1 as MNHEY and CDR2 as SVGAGI. The CDR3 consists of 14 residues. J lost 2 bases, V lost 10 bases, and 8 bases had no gene match. The CDR3 protein is CATFPGQGTYEQYF. DNA for the CDR3: TGTGCCACATTTCCGGGACAGGGGACCTACGAGCAGTACTTC.

This clone was observed a single time. This chain links TRBV19 with TRBJ2-1; 11 bases map to TRBD2. The CDR3 spans 15 residues. The germline CDR1 and CDR2 sequences are LNHDA and SQIVND (reference sequence). Trimming cost V 4 bases and J 7 bases; bases outside gene matches: 6. CDR3 amino acids: CASSKLLAGVNEQFF. CDR3 DNA sequence: TGTGCCAGTAGTAAGTTACTAGCGGGGGTGAATGAGCAGTTCTTC.

This clone was observed a few times. The V call is TRBV6-5, the J call TRBJ1-5; perhaps TRBD1 as D (5 bases). Germline lookup yields CDR1 MNHEY and CDR2 SVGAGI. The CDR3 length is 13 residues. V gave up 9 bases and J gave up 6 bases, with 15 bases separating them. The CDR3: CASRRGKGQPQHF. CDR3 in DNA: TGTGCCAGTCGGCGGGGGAAGGGTCAGCCCCAGCATTTT.

This sequence joins TRBV9 and TRBJ2-1, with 14 bases aligning to TRBD2. Germline CDR1 is SGDLS and CDR2 is YYNGEE. The CDR3 is 17 residues long. With 0 bases clipped from V and 10 bases from J, the junction kept 9 bases outside the gene matches. DNA for the CDR3: TGTGCCAGCAGCGTAGTGGGGGGACTAGCGGGAGTGGGAGAGCAGTTCTTC. Translation: CASSVVGGLAGVGEQFF.